Reported below is one T cell receptor beta chain. Its antigen is unknown. The record originates from a study of cytomegalovirus exposure and HLA in healthy donors. This CDR3 is built from 20 residues. The V gene lost 8 bases and the J gene lost 0 bases, with 26 bases spanning the gap. The germline V gene has CDR1 SNHLY and CDR2 FYNNEI. A roughly 120-subject validation cohort, separate from the roughly 670-subject first cohort, supplied the donors. Regarding the study as a whole: Reportedly, cytomegalovirus status was diagnosed with high sensitivity and specificity. Subsequent analysis showed first-cohort TCR clusters tending to co-occur in 120 validation repertoires.

Libraries were prepared by immunoSEQ multiplex PCR; TCRdb keeps only in-frame clonotypes and omits some of them. The sample records roughly 140,000 clones, roughly nine tenths being singletons. The sequence was obtained from a man in his late teens or twenties in good health and CMV-seronegative. The sequencing sample was made of PBMCs. The J gene is TRBJ2-6, the V gene TRBV2; possibly TRBD1 for D (6 bases). Written as DNA, the CDR3 is TGTGCCAGCTCCTGGGGCCGACCGGGACAAAAATTCTCTGGGGCCAACGTCCTGACTTTC. It codes for CASSWGRPGQKFSGANVLTF.